The clone carrying this T cell receptor beta chain showed up just a few times. Its antigen is unidentified. V was trimmed by 8 bases and J by 3 bases, leaving 8 bases between them. Germline-derived CDR1 and CDR2 are LNHDA and SQIVND (reference sequence). CDR3 size: 13 residues. TCRdb independently ran MiXCR on the RT-PCR reads; one entry per CDR3 protein. The sample consists of over 150,000 distinct CDR3 sequences, roughly 10% of them appearing once. The data derive from a study of response to subunit inactivated influenza vaccine. Findings of the study overall: Only a handful of new T cells, the authors suggested, are recruited with each seasonal influenza vaccination.

The TCR sequence derives from a man aged 50-60 years who received an inactivated influenza vaccine. V and J are TRBV19 and TRBJ1-6; perhaps TRBD1 as D (5 bases). The source was non-naive T cells sorted from PBMCs, collected 40 to 50 days after vaccination. CDR3 region: CASGDVYNSPLHF. DNA of the CDR3: TGTGCCAGTGGGGACGTCTATAATTCACCCCTCCACTTT.